This T cell receptor beta chain originates from a study of human T cells and chemical hapten exposure. Turning to the study itself: Alopecia universalis, totalis or areata was present in patients who were mostly female.

At least ten counts were recorded for this clonotype. CDR3 length equals 18 residues. Germline loops: CDR1 LGHDT, CDR2 YNNKEL (reference sequence). V was trimmed by 0 bases and J by 2 bases, leaving 18 bases between them. TCRdb redid the calling of the RACE reads with MiXCR, one entry per CDR3 protein. The data contain roughly 380,000 distinct CDR3 sequences, 4% to 6% of them seen just once; the ten biggest clones take up just over 2.5%. As for time point: pre-sensitization, week 0. Treatment specified: therapeutic diphenylcyclopropenone sensitization with weekly scalp DPC. J is TRBJ2-3 and V is TRBV3-1; D possibly corresponds to TRBD2 (5 bases). This material consisted of whole blood, taken in connection with sensitization to the hapten diphenylcyclopropenone (DPC). The receptor was derived from a woman between 50 and 59 years old with alopecia areata. Some clones in this sample may be carry-over from other donors' samples. The CDR3 DNA follows: TGTGCCAGCAGCCAAGAAGGAGCCCGAGGACTCATCACAGATACGCAGTATTTT. Translated: CASSQEGARGLITDTQYF.